This TCR beta chain is from a study of blood T cells in healthy people across ages. The use of a sample-barcoded 5' primer and a J-beta primer mix characterized a second PCR of about 6 to 11 cycles. Each cDNA molecule, via a template-switch adaptor with 12 random nucleotides, was tagged. In TCRdb, the 5' RACE reads were re-called with MiXCR into one record per CDR3 protein. The table lists about 1.1 million distinct CDR3 sequences, approximately 38% of them singletons. The CDR3 is made up of 12 amino acids. Deletions cut 5 bases from V and 6 bases from J, with 11 bases between. Germline V gene data show CDR1 as DFQATT and CDR2 as SNEGSKA (reference sequence). This clonotype has more than one count but fewer than ten. Its antigen is currently unknown. Points from the study as a whole: Among T cells, TCR beta diversity per million cells dropped roughly linearly as age rose.

It was approximately 10 milliliters of peripheral blood that were drawn from each donor. Sample: blood. The chain combines TRBV20-1 with TRBJ2-1, with D uncertain. This sequence was found in a man between 18 and 35 years old in good health. In DNA form, the CDR3 reads TGCAGTGCTGGGAAGGGTACCAATGAGCAGTTCTTC. Its protein is CSAGKGTNEQFF.